The present entry profiles one TCR beta chain with its context. Its antigen is as yet unknown. Each subset's genomic DNA was shared equally among a number of immunoSEQ plates. Using immunoSEQ multiplex PCR, the repertoire was profiled, and TCRdb retains in-frame clones only, with some absent. This table holds fewer than 1.8 million clones, about 98.5% found once. This sample is part of a study of shared clonotypes between healthy human individuals. Study-level findings and limits: Of the naive CD4 clonotypes, roughly 5% were shared across several donors. Depth was large, yet rarefaction showed that sorted-subset sequencing was incomplete.

Division of CD4+ cells produced a CD45RA+ naive subset and a CD45RA-negative memory subset. Sequencing was performed on naive CD4+ T cells sorted from blood. Subset noted: CD45RA+ positively selected. This TCR was sampled from a man aged 25-45 years in good health.

The chain's CDR3 is CASSRVRGNTEAFF. In nucleotides, the CDR3 is TGCGCCAGCAGCCGTGTACGGGGGAACACTGAAGCTTTCTTT. The V and J genes are TRBV5-1 and TRBJ1-1; D is ambiguous. Trimming removed 4 bases at V and 1 base at J, with 11 bases between. This CDR3 is built from 14 residues. Germline V gene data show CDR1 as SGHRS and CDR2 as YFSETQ.